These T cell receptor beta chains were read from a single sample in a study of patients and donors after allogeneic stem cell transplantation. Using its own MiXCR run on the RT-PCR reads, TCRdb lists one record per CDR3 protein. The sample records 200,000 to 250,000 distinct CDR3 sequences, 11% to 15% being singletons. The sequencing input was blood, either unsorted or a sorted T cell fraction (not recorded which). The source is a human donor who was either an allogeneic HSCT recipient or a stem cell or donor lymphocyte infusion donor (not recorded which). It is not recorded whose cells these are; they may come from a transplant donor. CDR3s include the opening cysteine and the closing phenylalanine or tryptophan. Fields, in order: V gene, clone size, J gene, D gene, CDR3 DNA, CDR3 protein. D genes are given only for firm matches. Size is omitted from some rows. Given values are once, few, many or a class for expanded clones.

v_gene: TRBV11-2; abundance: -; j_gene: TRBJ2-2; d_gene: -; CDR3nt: TGTGCCAGCAGCGTCCACAGGGCCGGGGAGCTGTTTTTT; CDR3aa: CASSVHRAGELFF
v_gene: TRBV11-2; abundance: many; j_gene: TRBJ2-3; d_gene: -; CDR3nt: TGTGCCAGCAGCTTAGTGGCTAGGGTTGCTAGCACAGATACGCAGTATTTT; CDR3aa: CASSLVARVASTDTQYF
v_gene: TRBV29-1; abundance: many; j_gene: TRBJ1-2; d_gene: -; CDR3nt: TGCAGCGTTGAAGGGGGGCAGACTAACTATGGCTACACCTTC; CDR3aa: CSVEGGQTNYGYTF
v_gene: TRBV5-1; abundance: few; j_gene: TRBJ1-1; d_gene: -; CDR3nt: TGCGCCAGCAGCTTGAAAGTTAGCAGTATGAACACTGAAGCTTTCTTT; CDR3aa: CASSLKVSSMNTEAFF
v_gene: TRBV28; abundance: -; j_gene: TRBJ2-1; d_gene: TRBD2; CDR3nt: TGTGCCAGCACCCCCGGGGTGACTAGCGGGAGCATTGAGCAGTTCTTC; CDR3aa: CASTPGVTSGSIEQFF
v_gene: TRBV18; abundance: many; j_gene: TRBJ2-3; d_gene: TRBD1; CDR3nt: TGTGCCAGCTCACCAACAGGGGGTTCAGATACGCAGTATTTT; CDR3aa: CASSPTGGSDTQYF
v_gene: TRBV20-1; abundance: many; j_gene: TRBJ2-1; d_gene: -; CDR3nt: TGCAGTGCTAGAGAGGTCAATGAGCAGTTCTTC; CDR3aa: CSAREVNEQFF
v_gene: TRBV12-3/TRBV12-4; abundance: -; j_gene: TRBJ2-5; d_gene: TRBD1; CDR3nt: TGTGCCAGCAGTTTAGAGGGGGCACGGGGGACCCAGTACTTC; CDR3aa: CASSLEGARGTQYF
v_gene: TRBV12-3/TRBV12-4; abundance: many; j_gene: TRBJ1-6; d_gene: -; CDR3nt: TGTGCCAGCAGCACCGGGACATCGAATTCACCCCTCCACTTT; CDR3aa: CASSTGTSNSPLHF
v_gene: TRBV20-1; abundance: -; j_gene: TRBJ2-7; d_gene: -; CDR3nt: TGCAGTGCTAGAGTCCCCCCAGAGGCGGGACAGTTCTACGAGCAGTACTTC; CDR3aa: CSARVPPEAGQFYEQYF
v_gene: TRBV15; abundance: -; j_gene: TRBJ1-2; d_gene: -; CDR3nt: TGTGCCACCAGCAGAGGCAGGGTGGGGTATGGCTACACCTTC; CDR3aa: CATSRGRVGYGYTF
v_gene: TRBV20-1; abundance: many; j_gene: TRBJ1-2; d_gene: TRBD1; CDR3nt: TGCAGTGCCCCCCGGGTCGACAGGGCTAACTATGGCTACACCTTC; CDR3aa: CSAPRVDRANYGYTF
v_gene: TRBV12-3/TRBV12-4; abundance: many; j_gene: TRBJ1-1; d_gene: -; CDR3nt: TGTGCCAGCAGTTTACGCCGACAGGCAGAAGCTTTCTTT; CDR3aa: CASSLRRQAEAFF
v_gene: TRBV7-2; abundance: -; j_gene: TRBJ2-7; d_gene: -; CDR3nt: TGTGCCAGCAGCCCCGCGATCAACTCCTACGAGCAGTACTTC; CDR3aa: CASSPAINSYEQYF
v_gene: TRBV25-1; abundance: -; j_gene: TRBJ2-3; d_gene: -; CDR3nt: TGTGCCAGCAGTGGGCCTGTCCTAGCGATGAGCACAGATACGCAGTATTTT; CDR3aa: CASSGPVLAMSTDTQYF
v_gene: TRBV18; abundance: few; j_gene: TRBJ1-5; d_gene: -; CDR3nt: TGTGCCAGCTCACCGAACAGGGATCAGCCCCAGCATTTT; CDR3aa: CASSPNRDQPQHF
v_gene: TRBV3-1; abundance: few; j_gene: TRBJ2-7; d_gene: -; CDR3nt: TGTGCCAGCAGCCCTCGACTAGGCGAGCAGTACTTC; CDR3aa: CASSPRLGEQYF
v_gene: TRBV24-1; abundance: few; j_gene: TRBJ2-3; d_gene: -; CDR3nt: TGTGCCACCAGTGCGGGATCCTTTAGCACAGATACGCAGTATTTT; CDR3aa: CATSAGSFSTDTQYF
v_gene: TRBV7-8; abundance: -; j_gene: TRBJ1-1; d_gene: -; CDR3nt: TGTGCCAGCAGCTTAAAGGGCAGACGAGGGACTAACACTGAAGCTTTCTTT; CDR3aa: CASSLKGRRGTNTEAFF
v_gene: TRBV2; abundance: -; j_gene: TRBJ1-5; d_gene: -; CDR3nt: TGTGCCAGCAGCGGTGATAGCAATCAGCCCCAGCATTTT; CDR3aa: CASSGDSNQPQHF
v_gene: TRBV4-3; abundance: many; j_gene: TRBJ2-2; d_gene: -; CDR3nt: TGCGCCAGCAGCCAAGAACTGAGCCCCGGGGAGCTGTTTTTT; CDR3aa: CASSQELSPGELFF
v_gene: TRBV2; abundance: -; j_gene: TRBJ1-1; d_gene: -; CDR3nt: TGTGCCAGCAGTGGCGAAGTCATGGCCACTGAAGCTTTCTTT; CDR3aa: CASSGEVMATEAFF
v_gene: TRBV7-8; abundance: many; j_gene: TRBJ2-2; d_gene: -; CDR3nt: TGTGCCAGCAGCTTAAGGAGTCGCTCCCCCGGGGAGCTGTTTTTT; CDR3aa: CASSLRSRSPGELFF
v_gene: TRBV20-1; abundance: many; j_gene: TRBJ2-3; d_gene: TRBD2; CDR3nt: TGCAGTGCTAGAGCAGGACTAGCGGGAGTTGCTGGGGGCACAGATACGCAGTATTTT; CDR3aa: CSARAGLAGVAGGTDTQYF
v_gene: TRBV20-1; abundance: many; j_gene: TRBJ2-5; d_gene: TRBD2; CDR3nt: TGCAGTGCTAGTAGAAGCGGGAGAGATGAGACCCAGTACTTC; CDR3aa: CSASRSGRDETQYF
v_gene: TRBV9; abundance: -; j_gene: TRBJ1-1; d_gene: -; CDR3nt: TGTGCCAGCAGCCCTAGCGGGGGCTTGGGCACTGAAGCTTTCTTT; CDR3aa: CASSPSGGLGTEAFF
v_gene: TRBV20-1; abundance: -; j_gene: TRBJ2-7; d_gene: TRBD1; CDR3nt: TGCAGTGCTAGAGATAGCCGGACAGGGACCTACGAGCAGTACTTC; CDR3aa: CSARDSRTGTYEQYF
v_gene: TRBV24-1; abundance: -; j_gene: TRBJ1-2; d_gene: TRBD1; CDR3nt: TGTGCCACCAGTGATTCGGCCCCGGGACAGGGTATTAACTATGGCTACACCTTC; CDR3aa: CATSDSAPGQGINYGYTF
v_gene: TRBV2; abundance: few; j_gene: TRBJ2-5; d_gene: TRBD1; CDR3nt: TGTGCCAGCAGTGTGGAGACAGGGGGCGGAGAGACCCAGTACTTC; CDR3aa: CASSVETGGGETQYF
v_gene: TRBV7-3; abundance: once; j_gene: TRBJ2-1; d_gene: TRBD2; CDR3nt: TGTGCCAGCAGCTCCCCGACTAGCGGGAGATCCTACAATGAGCAGTTCTTC; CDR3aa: CASSSPTSGRSYNEQFF
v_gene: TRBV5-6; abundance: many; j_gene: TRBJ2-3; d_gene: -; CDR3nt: TGTGCCAGCAGCAAAGACCTTAAGAATACGCAGTATTTT; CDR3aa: CASSKDLKNTQYF
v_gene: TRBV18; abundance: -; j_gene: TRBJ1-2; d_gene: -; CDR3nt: TGTGCCAGCTCACCACCTCTCGTGGGGAACTATGGCTACACCTTC; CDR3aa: CASSPPLVGNYGYTF
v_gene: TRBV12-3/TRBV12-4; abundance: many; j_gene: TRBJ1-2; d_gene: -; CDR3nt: TGTGCCAGCAGAAAATCGGCTGGTGGCTACACCTTC; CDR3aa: CASRKSAGGYTF
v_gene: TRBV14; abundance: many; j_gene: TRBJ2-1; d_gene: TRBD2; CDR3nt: TGTGCCAGCAGCCGTCTAGCGGGAGACTACAATGAGCAGTTCTTC; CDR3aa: CASSRLAGDYNEQFF
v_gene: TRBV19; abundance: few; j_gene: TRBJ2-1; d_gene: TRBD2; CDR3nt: TGTGCCAGTAGCAGACTAGCGGGAGGTAATGAGCAGTTCTTC; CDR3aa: CASSRLAGGNEQFF
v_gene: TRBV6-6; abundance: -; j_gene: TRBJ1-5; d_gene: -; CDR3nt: TGTGCCACTTGCCGGGGGGTGGATCAGCCCCAGCATTTT; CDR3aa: CATCRGVDQPQHF
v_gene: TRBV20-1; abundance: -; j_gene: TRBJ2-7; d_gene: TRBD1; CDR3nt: TGCAGTGCTAGGCACCCGGGACAGGGAAACTACGAGCAGTACTTC; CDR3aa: CSARHPGQGNYEQYF
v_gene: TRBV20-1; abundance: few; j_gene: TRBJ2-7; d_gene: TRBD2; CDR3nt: TGCAGTGTTACACTAGCGGGACCCGTCTACGAGCAGTACTTC; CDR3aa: CSVTLAGPVYEQYF
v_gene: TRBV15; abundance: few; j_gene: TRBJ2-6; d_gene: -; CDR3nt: TGTGCCACCAGCAGGGGACACAGCTCTGGGGCCAACGTCCTGACTTTC; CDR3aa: CATSRGHSSGANVLTF
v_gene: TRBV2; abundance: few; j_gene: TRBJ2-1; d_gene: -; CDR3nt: TGTGCCAGCAGTGGGGCTCGGGTTACGGTCTTC; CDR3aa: CASSGARVTVF
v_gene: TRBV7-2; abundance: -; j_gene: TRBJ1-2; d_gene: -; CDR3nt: TGTGCCAGCAGCCCCCCGGGGGGATTTTATGGCTACACCTTC; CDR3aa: CASSPPGGFYGYTF
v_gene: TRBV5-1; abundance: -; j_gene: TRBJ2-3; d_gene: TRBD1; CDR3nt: TGCGCCAGCAGCTTGGTCCCTCCGGGACAGGGGGCAGGCACAGATACGCAGTATTTT; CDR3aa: CASSLVPPGQGAGTDTQYF
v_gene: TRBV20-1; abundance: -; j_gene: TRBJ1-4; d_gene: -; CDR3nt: TGCAGTGCTAGAGCCCCCGGTACGCCGCTGTTTTTT; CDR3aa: CSARAPGTPLFF
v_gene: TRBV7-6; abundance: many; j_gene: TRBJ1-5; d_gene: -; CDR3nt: TGTGCCAGCAGCCCGGATCAGGGTCGGCCCCAGCATTTT; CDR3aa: CASSPDQGRPQHF
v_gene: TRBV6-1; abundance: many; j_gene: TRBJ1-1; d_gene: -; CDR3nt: TGTGCCAGCAGTGCTCATGGTGGAACACTGGTTGGGAACACTGAAGCTTTCTTT; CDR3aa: CASSAHGGTLVGNTEAFF
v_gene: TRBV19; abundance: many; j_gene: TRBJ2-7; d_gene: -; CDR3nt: TGTGCCAGTAGCTCCGGGACCGGCTACGAGCAGTACTTC; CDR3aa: CASSSGTGYEQYF
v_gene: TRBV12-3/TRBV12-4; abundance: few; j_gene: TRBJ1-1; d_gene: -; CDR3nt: TGTGCCAGCACTCGGGGGCGCCCTAGCATGAACACTGAAGCTTTCTTT; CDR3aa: CASTRGRPSMNTEAFF
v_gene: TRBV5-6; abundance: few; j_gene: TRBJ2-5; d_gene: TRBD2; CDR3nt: TGTGCCAGCAGCTTGCGCGGGGGGCAGGGAGAGACCCAGTACTTC; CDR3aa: CASSLRGGQGETQYF
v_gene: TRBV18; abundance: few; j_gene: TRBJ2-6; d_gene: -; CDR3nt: TGTGCCAGCTCACCCGACTGGGCTGGGGCCAACGTCCTGACTTTC; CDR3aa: CASSPDWAGANVLTF
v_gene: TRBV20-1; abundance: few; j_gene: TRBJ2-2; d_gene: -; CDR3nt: TGCAGTGCTAGAGAGGGGGGCCGCTTGCCCGGGGAGCTGTTTTTT; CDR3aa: CSAREGGRLPGELFF
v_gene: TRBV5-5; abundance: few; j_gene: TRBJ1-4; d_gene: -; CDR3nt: TGTGCCAGCAGCCGTAACCAACCGATTGCCGGGGGGAATGAAAAACTGTTTTTT; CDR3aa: CASSRNQPIAGGNEKLFF
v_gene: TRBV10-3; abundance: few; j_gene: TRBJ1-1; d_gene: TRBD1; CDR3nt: TGTGCCATCAGTGAGTCGCCGGGACAGGGAAGCGCTGAAGCTTTCTTT; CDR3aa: CAISESPGQGSAEAFF
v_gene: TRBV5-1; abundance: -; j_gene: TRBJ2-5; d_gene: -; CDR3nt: TGCGCCAGCAGACCTGAACCCTACAGGGGGGGGAGAGGATCCCAAGAGACCCAGTACTTC; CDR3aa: CASRPEPYRGGRGSQETQYF
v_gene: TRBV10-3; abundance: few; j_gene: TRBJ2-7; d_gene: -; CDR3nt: TGTGCCATCAGTGAGCGGATCTCCTACGAGCAGTACTTC; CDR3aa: CAISERISYEQYF
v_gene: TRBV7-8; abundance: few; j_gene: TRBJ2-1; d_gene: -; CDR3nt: TGTGCCAGCAGCTTAGTTACAGGGATTTACAATGAGCAGTTCTTC; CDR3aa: CASSLVTGIYNEQFF
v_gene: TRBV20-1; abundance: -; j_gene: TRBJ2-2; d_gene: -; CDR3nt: TGCAGTGCTAGAGATCCCCTGCGGGGCCATCTGACCGGGGAGCTGTTTTTT; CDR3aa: CSARDPLRGHLTGELFF
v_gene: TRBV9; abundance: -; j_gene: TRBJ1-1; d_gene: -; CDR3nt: TGTGCCAGCAGTCACTCGGGGGGGACTGAAGCTTTCTTT; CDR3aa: CASSHSGGTEAFF
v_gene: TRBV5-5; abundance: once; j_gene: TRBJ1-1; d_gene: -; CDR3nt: TGTGCCATTAGTGTCCGGGACGGGACGAACACTGAAGCTTTCTTT; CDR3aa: CAISVRDGTNTEAFF
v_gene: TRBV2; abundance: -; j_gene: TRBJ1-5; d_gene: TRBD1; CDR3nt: TGTGCCAGCAGGGACAGGGCGAGCAATCAGCCCCAGCATTTT; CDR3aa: CASRDRASNQPQHF